This paragraph covers one T cell receptor (beta chain) sequence. Its antigen is as yet unknown. These data belong to a study of T cell responses to AZD1222 COVID-19 vaccine. Some clones are missing from TCRdb's copy, which holds only in-frame ones; the method was immunoSEQ multiplex PCR. This sample has 98,000 or so clones, with about 94% found just once. The V and J ends lost 8 bases and 13 bases, in that order; junction bases with no gene match: 5. The V gene's germline CDR1 is MNHEY and CDR2 SMNVEV (reference sequence). The CDR3 spans 12 residues. Study results and limitations: Spike-specific TCR repertoires showed rising breadth and depth after two AZD1222 doses. In a largely white British group with more females than males, clonal diversity was possibly underestimated. No repertoire was sampled before or during the peak T cell response, only after it.

This chain links TRBV27 with TRBJ1-4; TRBD1 agrees at 12 bases. This sequence originates from an adult in good health. The specimen comprised peripheral blood, sampled on day 0 of AZD1222 vaccination. The DNA for the CDR3 is TGTGCCAGCCGGGACAGGGGGCATAGACTGTTTTTT. Its translation is CASRDRGHRLFF.